This T cell receptor (beta chain) was captured in a study of shared clonotypes between healthy human individuals. CDR1 is ENHRY, CDR2 SYGVKD, per germline. This CDR3 region has 18 residues. V lost 3 bases and J lost 1, with 22 bases in between. Measured with immunoSEQ multiplex PCR; TCRdb has only the in-frame clones, and not every one. The sample has around 2.5 million clones, approximately 94% seen once; the top ten hold roughly 0.36%. This sequence originates from a man aged 18 to 35 in good health. Some clones in this sample may be carry-over from other donors' samples. Input material: naive CD4+ T cells from PBMCs. Specified subset: CD45RA+ positively selected. The V and J genes are TRBV10-3 and TRBJ2-7, with D possibly matching TRBD2 (5 bases). Written as DNA, the CDR3 is TGTGCCATCAGTGATCAAGCCTCGTGGGAGCGGCCGTCCTACGAGCAGTACTTC. It specifies CAISDQASWERPSYEQYF.